This T cell receptor beta chain was found in a study of blood T cell repertoires in COVID-19. The assay was immunoSEQ multiplex PCR, and TCRdb's table has in-frame clones only and misses some. The table has around 190,000 clones, roughly 79% seen once. With V trimmed by 3 bases and J by 5 bases, 5 bases remained unmatched. The CDR3 has 15 residues. Germline assignment: CDR1 MNHNS and CDR2 SASEGT. This TCR was recovered from a woman aged 35 to 49 with COVID-19, enrolled during active disease. The sequencing input was peripheral blood. The rearrangement links TRBV6-1 to TRBJ1-5; 9 nucleotides match TRBD1. Written as DNA, the CDR3 is TGTGCCAGCAGTGATTGGGGACAGGGCGATCAGCCCCAGCATTTT. Its translation is CASSDWGQGDQPQHF.